This T cell receptor beta chain was sequenced during a study of blood T cells in healthy people across ages. Whole-study results and caveats: CMV status of donors was unknown, possibly confounding expanded clonotype changes.

Primers used in a second PCR of about 6 to 12 cycles were a sample-barcoded 5' primer and a J-beta primer mix. Samples each returned at least 2.5 million CDR3-containing paired-end reads. Each CDR3 protein gets one entry after TCRdb re-called the 5' RACE reads with MiXCR. The sample has 1.5 million to 1.8 million distinct CDR3 sequences; 35% to 45% are singletons. This clonotype was seen a handful of times. Its specificity is not known. The specimen was blood. The sequence came from a woman aged 18-29 years in good health.

The CDR3 region is CASSLALQREPDTQYF. The CDR3 coding sequence is TGTGCCAGCAGCTTAGCGCTCCAGCGGGAGCCCGATACGCAGTATTTT. The gene calls are TRBV7-2 and TRBJ2-3; 8 bases line up with TRBD2. CDR3 length: 16 residues. Unmatched junction bases numbered 8, after V lost 0 bases and J lost 6 bases. CDR1 and CDR2 from the germline V gene are SGHTA and FQGNSA.